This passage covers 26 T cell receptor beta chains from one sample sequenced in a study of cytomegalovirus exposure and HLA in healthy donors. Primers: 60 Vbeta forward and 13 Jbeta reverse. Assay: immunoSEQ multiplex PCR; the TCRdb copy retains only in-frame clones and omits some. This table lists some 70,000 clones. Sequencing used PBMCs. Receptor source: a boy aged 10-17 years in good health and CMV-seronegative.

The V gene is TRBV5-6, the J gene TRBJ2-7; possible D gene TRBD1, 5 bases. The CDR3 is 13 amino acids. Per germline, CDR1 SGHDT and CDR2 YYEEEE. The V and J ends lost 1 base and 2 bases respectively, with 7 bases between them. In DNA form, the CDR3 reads TGTGCCAGCAGCTTGCAGGGAACCTACGAGCAGTACTTC. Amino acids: CASSLQGTYEQYF.

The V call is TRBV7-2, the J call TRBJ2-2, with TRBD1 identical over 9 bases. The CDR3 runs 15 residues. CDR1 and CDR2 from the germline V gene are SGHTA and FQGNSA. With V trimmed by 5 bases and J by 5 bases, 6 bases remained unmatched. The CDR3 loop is CASSLRQGGTGELFF. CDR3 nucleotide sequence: TGTGCCAGCAGCCTCAGACAGGGGGGGACCGGGGAGCTGTTTTTT.

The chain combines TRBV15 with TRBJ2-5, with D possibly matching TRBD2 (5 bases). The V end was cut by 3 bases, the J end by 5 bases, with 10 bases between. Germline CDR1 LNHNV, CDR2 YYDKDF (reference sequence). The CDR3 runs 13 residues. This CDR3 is CATSSHGDETQYF. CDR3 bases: TGTGCCACCAGCAGCCACGGGGATGAGACCCAGTACTTC. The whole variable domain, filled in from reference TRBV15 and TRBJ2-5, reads DAMVIQNPRYQVTQFGKPVTLSCSQTLNHNVMYWYQQKSSQAPKLLFHYYDKDFNNEADTPDNFQSRRPNTSFCFLDIRSPGLGDTAMYLCATSSHGDETQYFGPGTRLLVL.

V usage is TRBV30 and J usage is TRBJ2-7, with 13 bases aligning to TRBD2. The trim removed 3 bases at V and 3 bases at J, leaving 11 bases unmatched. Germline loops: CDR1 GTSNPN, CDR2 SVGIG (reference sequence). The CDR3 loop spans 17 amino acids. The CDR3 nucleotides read TGTGCCTGGAGCGGGGGGACTAGCGGGGCTAGTTTCTACGAGCAGTACTTC. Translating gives CAWSGGTSGASFYEQYF.

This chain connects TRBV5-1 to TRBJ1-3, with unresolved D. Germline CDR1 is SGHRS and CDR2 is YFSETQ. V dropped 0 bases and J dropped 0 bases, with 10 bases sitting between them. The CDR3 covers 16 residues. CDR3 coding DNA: TGCGCCAGCAGCTTGGGAGCCGTGGTCTCTGGAAACACCATATATTTT. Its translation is CASSLGAVVSGNTIYF. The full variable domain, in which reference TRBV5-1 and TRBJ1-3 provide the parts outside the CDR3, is KAGVTQTPRYLIKTRGQQVTLSCSPISGHRSVSWYQQTPGQGLQFLFEYFSETQRNKGNFPGRFSGRQFSNSRSEMNVSTLELGDSALYLCASSLGAVVSGNTIYFGEGSWLTVV.

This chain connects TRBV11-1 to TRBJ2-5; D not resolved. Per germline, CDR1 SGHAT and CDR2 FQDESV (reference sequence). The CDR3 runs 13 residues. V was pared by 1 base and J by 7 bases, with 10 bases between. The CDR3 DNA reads TGTGCCAGCAGCTTAGTAGCCGTGGGGACCCAGTACTTC. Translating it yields CASSLVAVGTQYF.

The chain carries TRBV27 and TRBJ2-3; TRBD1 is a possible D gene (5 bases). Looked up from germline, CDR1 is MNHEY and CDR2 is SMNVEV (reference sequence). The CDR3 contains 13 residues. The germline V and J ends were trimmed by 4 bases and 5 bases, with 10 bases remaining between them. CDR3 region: CASSWTQGDTQYF. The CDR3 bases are TGTGCCAGCAGTTGGACGCAGGGAGATACGCAGTATTTT.

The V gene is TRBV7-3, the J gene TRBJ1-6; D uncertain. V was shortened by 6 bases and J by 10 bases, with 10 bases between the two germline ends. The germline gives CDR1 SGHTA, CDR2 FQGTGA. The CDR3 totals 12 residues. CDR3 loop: CASSDGLSPLHF. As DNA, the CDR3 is TGTGCCAGCAGTGATGGACTGTCACCCCTCCACTTT.

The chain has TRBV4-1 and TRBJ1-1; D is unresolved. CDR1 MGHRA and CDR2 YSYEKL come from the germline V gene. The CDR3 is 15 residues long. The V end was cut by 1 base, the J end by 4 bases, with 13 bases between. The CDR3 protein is CASSQVSPPGTEAFF. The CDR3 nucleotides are TGCGCCAGCAGCCAAGTTTCCCCACCCGGCACTGAAGCTTTCTTT.

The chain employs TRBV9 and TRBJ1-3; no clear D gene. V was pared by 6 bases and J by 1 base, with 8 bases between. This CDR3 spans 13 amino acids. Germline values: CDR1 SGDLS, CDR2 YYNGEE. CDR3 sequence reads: CASNRDSGNTIYF. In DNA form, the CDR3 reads TGTGCCAGCAATCGGGATTCTGGAAACACCATATATTTT.

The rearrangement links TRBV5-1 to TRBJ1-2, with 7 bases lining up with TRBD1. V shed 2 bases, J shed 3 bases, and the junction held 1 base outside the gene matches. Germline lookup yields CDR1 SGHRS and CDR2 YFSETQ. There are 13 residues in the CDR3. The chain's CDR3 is CASSFGQDYGYTF. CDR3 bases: TGCGCCAGCAGCTTCGGACAGGACTATGGCTACACCTTC.

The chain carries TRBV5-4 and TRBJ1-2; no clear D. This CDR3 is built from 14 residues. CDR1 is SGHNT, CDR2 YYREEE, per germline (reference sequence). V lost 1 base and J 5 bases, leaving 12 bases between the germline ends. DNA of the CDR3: TGTGCCAGCAGCTTGCAGGCCACCGAATATGGCTACACCTTC. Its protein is CASSLQATEYGYTF.

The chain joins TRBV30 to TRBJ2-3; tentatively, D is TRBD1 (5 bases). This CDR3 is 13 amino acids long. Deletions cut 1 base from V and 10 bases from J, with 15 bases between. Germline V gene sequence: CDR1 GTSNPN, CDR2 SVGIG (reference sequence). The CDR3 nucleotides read TGTGCCTGGAGTGCTTCCTTGGACATTCCGCAGTATTTT. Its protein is CAWSASLDIPQYF.

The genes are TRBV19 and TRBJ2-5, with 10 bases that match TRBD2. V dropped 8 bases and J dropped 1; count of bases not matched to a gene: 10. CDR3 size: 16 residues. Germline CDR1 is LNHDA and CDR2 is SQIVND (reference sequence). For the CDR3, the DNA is TGTGCCAGTCGACAGAGCGGGAGGGGGGGCCAAGAGACCCAGTACTTC. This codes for CASRQSGRGGQETQYF.

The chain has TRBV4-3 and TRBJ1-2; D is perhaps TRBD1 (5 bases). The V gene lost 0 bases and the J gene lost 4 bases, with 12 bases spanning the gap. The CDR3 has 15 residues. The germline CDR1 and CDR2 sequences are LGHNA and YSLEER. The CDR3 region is CASSQDRSGGYGYTF. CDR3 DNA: TGCGCCAGCAGCCAAGATAGATCCGGGGGCTATGGCTACACCTTC.

Here the CDR3 reads CTSSEHTLGEVDTGELFF. Written as DNA, the CDR3 is TGCACCAGCAGTGAACACACGTTAGGAGAAGTCGACACCGGGGAGCTGTTTTTT. V usage is TRBV1 and J usage is TRBJ2-2; the DNA was not used to check the table's D call, TRBD2. TRBV1 is marked as a pseudogene. The CDR3 is 18 residues long.

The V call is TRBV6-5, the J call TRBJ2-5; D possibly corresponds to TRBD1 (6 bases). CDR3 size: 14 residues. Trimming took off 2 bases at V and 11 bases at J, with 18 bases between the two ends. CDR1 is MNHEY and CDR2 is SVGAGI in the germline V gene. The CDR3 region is CASSYRQVGARQYF. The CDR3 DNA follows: TGTGCCAGCAGTTACCGACAGGTCGGGGCGCGGCAGTACTTC.

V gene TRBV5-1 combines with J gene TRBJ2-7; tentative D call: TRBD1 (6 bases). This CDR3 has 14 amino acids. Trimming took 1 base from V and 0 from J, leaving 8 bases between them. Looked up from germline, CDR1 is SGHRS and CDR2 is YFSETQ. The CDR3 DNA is TGCGCCAGCAGCTTGCGGACAGACTCCTACGAGCAGTACTTC. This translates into CASSLRTDSYEQYF.

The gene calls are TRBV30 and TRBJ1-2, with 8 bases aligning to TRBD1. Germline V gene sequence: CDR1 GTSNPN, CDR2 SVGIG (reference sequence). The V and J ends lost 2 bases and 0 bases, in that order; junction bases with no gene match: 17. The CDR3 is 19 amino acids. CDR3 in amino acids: CAWSPPNTRQGPTNYGYTF. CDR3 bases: TGTGCCTGGAGTCCACCGAACACTCGACAGGGGCCGACTAACTATGGCTACACCTTC.

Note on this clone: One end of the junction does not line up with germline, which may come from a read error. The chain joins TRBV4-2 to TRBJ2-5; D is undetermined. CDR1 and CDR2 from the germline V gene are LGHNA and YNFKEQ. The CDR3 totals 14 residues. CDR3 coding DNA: TGTGCCAGCAGCCAAGAAAGACAAGAAGAGAACCAGTACTTC. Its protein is CASSQERQEENQYF.

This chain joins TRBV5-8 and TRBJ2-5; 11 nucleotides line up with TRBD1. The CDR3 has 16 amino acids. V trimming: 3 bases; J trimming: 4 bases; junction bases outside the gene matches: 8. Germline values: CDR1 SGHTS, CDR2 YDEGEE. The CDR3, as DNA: TGTGCCAGCAGCTACGCAGGACAGGGGGCCGGAGAGACCCAGTACTTC. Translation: CASSYAGQGAGETQYF.

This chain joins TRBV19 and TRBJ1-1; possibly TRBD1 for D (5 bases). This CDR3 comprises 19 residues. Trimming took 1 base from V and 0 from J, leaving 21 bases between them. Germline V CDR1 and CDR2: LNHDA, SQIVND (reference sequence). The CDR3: CASSIGGERVGTMNTEAFF. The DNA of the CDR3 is TGTGCCAGTAGTATAGGGGGGGAGAGGGTTGGGACCATGAACACTGAAGCTTTCTTT.

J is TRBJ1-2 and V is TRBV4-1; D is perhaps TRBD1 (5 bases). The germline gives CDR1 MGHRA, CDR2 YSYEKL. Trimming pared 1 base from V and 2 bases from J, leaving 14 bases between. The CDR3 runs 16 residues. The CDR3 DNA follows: TGCGCCAGCAGCCAAGCTGGGGCGGGGTGGAACTATGGCTACACCTTC. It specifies CASSQAGAGWNYGYTF.

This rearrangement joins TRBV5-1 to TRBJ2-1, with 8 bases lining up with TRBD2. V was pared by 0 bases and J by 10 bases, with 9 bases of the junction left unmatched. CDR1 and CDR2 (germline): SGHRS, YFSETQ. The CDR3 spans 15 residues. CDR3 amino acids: CASSLGVSGVGEQFF. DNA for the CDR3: TGCGCCAGCAGCTTGGGCGTTAGCGGGGTCGGGGAGCAGTTCTTC.

The CDR3 DNA sequence: TGTGCCACCAGCACCTCGACAGAATTTCACTTTGAAGCTTTCTTT. Amino acids: CATSTSTEFHFEAFF. The chain couples TRBV15 to TRBJ1-1; D perhaps matches TRBD1 (5 bases). CDR1 is LNHNV, CDR2 YYDKDF, per germline (reference sequence). V was cut by 4 bases and J by 7 bases, with 19 bases left in between. The CDR3 covers 15 residues.

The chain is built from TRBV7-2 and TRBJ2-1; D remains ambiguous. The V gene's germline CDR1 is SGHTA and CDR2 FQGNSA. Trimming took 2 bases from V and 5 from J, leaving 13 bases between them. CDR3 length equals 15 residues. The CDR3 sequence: CASSLQGGSDNEQFF. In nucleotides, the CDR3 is TGTGCCAGCAGCTTACAAGGCGGTTCCGACAATGAGCAGTTCTTC.